The 30 T cell receptor beta chains below were found in one sample sequenced in a study of neoadjuvant nivolumab and ipilimumab in lung cancer. Produced via immunoSEQ multiplex PCR; TCRdb's table is partial and in-frame only. Of some 30,000 clones listed, approximately 90% are singletons. Sample: peripheral blood, taken after neoadjuvant nivolumab, alone or with ipilimumab, at or shortly before surgery. All receptors come from an adult with non-small cell lung cancer.

The chain couples TRBV11-2 to TRBJ2-1; TRBD2 might be the D (5 bases). Trimming stripped 7 bases from V and 10 bases from J, with 26 bases between. This CDR3 is built from 16 residues. The V gene's germline CDR1 is SGHAT and CDR2 FQNNGV. The CDR3 nucleotides are TGTGCCAGCATTTCTGTGGGAAGCGGAGCCCACGGGGAGCAGTTCTTC. Translating gives CASISVGSGAHGEQFF. Full variable domain (remainder filled in from reference TRBV11-2 and TRBJ2-1): EAGVAQSPRYKIIEKRQSVAFWCNPISGHATLYWYQQILGQGPKLLIQFQNNGVVDDSQLPKDRFSAERLKGVDSTLKIQPAKLEDSAVYLCASISVGSGAHGEQFFGPGTRLTVL.

This chain links TRBV7-9 with TRBJ2-7, with D perhaps matching TRBD1 or TRBD2 (5 bases each). Trimming shortened V by 5 bases and J by 6 bases, and 20 bases separated the two germline ends. The CDR3 runs 15 residues. CDR1 and CDR2 from the germline V gene are SEHNR and FQNEAQ (reference sequence). CDR3 sequence (DNA): TGTGCCAGCAGCCCCCTGGTAGGGGAGTTGAGCGAGCAGTACTTC. Translated, it gives CASSPLVGELSEQYF.

The chain combines TRBV6-1 with TRBJ1-3; D is ambiguous. The CDR3 is 18 residues long. V gave up 0 bases and J gave up 0 bases, with 15 bases separating them. The V gene's germline CDR1 is MNHNS and CDR2 SASEGT. The CDR3 region is CASSEASAPFSSGNTIYF. The CDR3 nucleotides are TGTGCCAGCAGTGAAGCGTCAGCACCCTTTAGCTCTGGAAACACCATATATTTT.

The rearrangement links TRBV4-1 to TRBJ1-2; 7 positions agree with TRBD1. The CDR3 consists of 17 residues. The V gene's germline CDR1 is MGHRA and CDR2 YSYEKL. V shed 1 base and J 4 bases; nucleotides not matched to a gene: 12. The CDR3 DNA is TGCGCCAGCAGCCAAGCGTCAGGGGGTAGCTCCCTCTATGGCTACACCTTC. Its protein product is CASSQASGGSSLYGYTF.

This sequence joins TRBV7-9 and TRBJ2-2, with a tentative D call TRBD2 (5 bases). In germline, CDR1 is SEHNR, CDR2 FQNEAQ (reference sequence). Trimming removed 2 bases at V and 3 bases at J, with 7 bases between. The CDR3 covers 14 residues. In DNA form, the CDR3 reads TGTGCCAGCAGCTTAATCGGGGACACCGGGGAGCTGTTTTTT. Translated: CASSLIGDTGELFF. The variable domain in full, completed from reference TRBV7-9 and TRBJ2-2, reads DTGVSQNPRHKITKRGQNVTFRCDPISEHNRLYWYRQTLGQGPEFLTYFQNEAQLEKSRLLSDRFSAERPKGSFSTLEIQRTEQGDSAMYLCASSLIGDTGELFFGEGSRLTVL.

The chain has TRBV18 and TRBJ1-1; D gene uncertain. The length of the CDR3 is 15 residues. Per germline, CDR1 KGHSH and CDR2 LQKENI. The V end lost 1 base, the J end lost 7 bases, and 16 bases lay between the germline ends. The CDR3 protein is CASSPREARTGEAFF. The CDR3, as DNA: TGTGCCAGCTCACCACGGGAAGCCCGAACTGGTGAAGCTTTCTTT.

V is TRBV2 and J is TRBJ2-5; D remains ambiguous. Trimming left V 8 bases short and J 2 bases short, with 9 bases between. The germline V gene encodes CDR1 SNHLY and CDR2 FYNNEI. This CDR3 has 12 amino acids. This CDR3 reads CASHELQETQYF. CDR3 coding DNA: TGTGCCAGCCACGAACTACAAGAGACCCAGTACTTC.

The rearrangement uses TRBV6-5 and TRBJ1-5, with TRBD1 as a possible D gene (5 bases). Trimming took 3 bases from V and 3 from J, leaving 6 bases between them. The germline V gene encodes CDR1 MNHEY and CDR2 SVGAGI. This CDR3 is built from 13 residues. The CDR3 loop reads CASSYGHNQPQHF. CDR3 DNA sequence: TGTGCCAGCAGTTATGGACACAATCAGCCCCAGCATTTT.

This clone occurred once. The CDR3 here is CASSQAPPGRYEQYF. CDR3 DNA sequence: TGCGCCAGCAGCCAAGCACCTCCTGGACGCTACGAGCAGTACTTC. The rearrangement joins TRBV4-1 to TRBJ2-7; D remains unclear. This CDR3 is 15 amino acids long. V shed 1 base and J shed 3 bases, with 13 bases lying between them. Germline V gene data show CDR1 as MGHRA and CDR2 as YSYEKL.

This chain connects TRBV5-6 to TRBJ1-2, with TRBD1 matching 8 bases. This CDR3 has 13 amino acids. Per the germline V gene, CDR1 is SGHDT and CDR2 is YYEEEE. The ends lost 0 bases at V and 8 bases at J; junction bases unmatched: 3. CDR3 amino acids: CASSLGQGSGYTF. The CDR3, as DNA: TGTGCCAGCAGCTTGGGACAGGGGTCGGGCTACACCTTC.

The chain is built from TRBV18 and TRBJ2-3, with a tentative D call TRBD2 (6 bases). V dropped 6 bases and J dropped 1 base, with 14 bases sitting between them. The CDR3 covers 15 residues. Per the germline V gene, CDR1 is KGHSH and CDR2 is LQKENI. CDR3 sequence: CASSRLGGGTDTQYF. The CDR3 DNA sequence: TGTGCCAGCTCTCGTTTGGGCGGGGGCACAGATACGCAGTATTTT.

The chain combines TRBV5-1 with TRBJ2-3, with D tentatively TRBD1 (6 bases). The germline V gene encodes CDR1 SGHRS and CDR2 YFSETQ. This CDR3 region has 15 residues. Trimming removed 7 bases at V and 6 bases at J, with 21 bases between. CDR3 sequence: CASCGSGELSDTQYF. CDR3 DNA sequence: TGCGCCAGCTGTGGCTCAGGGGAGCTCAGCGATACGCAGTATTTT.

V usage is TRBV5-1 and J usage is TRBJ2-4; 10 bases map to TRBD2. Trimming removed 2 bases from V and 0 bases from J; junction bases left unmatched: 8. The CDR3 length is 18 residues. The germline V gene encodes CDR1 SGHRS and CDR2 YFSETQ. The CDR3 here is CASSLLAGSRLAKNIQYF. CDR3 in DNA: TGCGCCAGCAGCTTACTAGCGGGGAGCCGACTAGCCAAAAACATTCAGTACTTC.

The rearrangement links TRBV29-1 to TRBJ2-1; D gene ambiguous. The V end lost 5 bases, the J end lost 2 bases, and 10 bases lay between the germline ends. CDR3 length: 13 amino acids. In germline, CDR1 is SQVTM, CDR2 ANQGSEA. The CDR3 is CSVSGRTYNEQFF. In DNA, the CDR3 is TGCAGCGTTAGTGGTCGCACCTACAATGAGCAGTTCTTC.

The J gene is TRBJ1-2, the V gene TRBV7-2, with D maybe TRBD1 (5 bases). The length of the CDR3 is 15 residues. From germline, CDR1 is SGHTA and CDR2 FQGNSA. V was cut by 4 bases and J by 0 bases, with 12 bases left in between. CDR3: CASSSYRQANYGYTF. The CDR3 DNA sequence: TGTGCCAGCAGCTCCTACAGGCAAGCTAACTATGGCTACACCTTC.

This clone was recorded only once. This chain joins TRBV11-2 and TRBJ1-2; TRBD1 matches 7 bases. CDR1 SGHAT and CDR2 FQNNGV come from the germline V gene. Losses at the gene ends were 5 bases for V and 2 bases for J; bases not matched to a gene: 8. The length of the CDR3 is 15 residues. The CDR3 is CASSPGQLGNYGYTF. The CDR3 DNA reads as TGTGCCAGCAGCCCGGGACAGCTCGGCAACTATGGCTACACCTTC. Drawing the rest from reference TRBV11-2 and TRBJ1-2, the complete variable domain is EAGVAQSPRYKIIEKRQSVAFWCNPISGHATLYWYQQILGQGPKLLIQFQNNGVVDDSQLPKDRFSAERLKGVDSTLKIQPAKLEDSAVYLCASSPGQLGNYGYTFGSGTRLTVV.

The chain recombines TRBV10-3 with TRBJ2-1; D is possibly TRBD2 (5 bases). The CDR3 has 17 amino acids. Germline assignment: CDR1 ENHRY and CDR2 SYGVKD. Trimming cost V 1 base and J 2 bases, with 15 bases left between them. This CDR3 reads CAISEFGARGTYNEQFF. The CDR3, as DNA: TGTGCCATCAGTGAGTTTGGCGCGCGAGGGACCTACAATGAGCAGTTCTTC.

The gene calls are TRBV29-1 and TRBJ2-2, with TRBD2 matching over 8 bases. V lost 6 bases, J lost 5 bases, and 8 bases stayed unmatched. The germline V gene has CDR1 SQVTM and CDR2 ANQGSEA. This CDR3 is 14 amino acids long. The CDR3 region has the DNA TGCAGCGTGCCCAGGGGACTAGGGACCGGGGAGCTGTTTTTT. This encodes CSVPRGLGTGELFF.

The chain employs TRBV2 and TRBJ2-1; D gene uncertain. Trimming took 8 bases from V and 1 from J, leaving 9 bases between them. The CDR3 is 13 residues long. CDR1 is SNHLY and CDR2 is FYNNEI in the germline V gene. CDR3 in DNA: TGTGCCAGCTACGGAGATTCCTACAATGAGCAGTTCTTC. The encoded protein is CASYGDSYNEQFF.

The chain joins TRBV15 to TRBJ2-7; the D is unclear. The CDR3 covers 13 residues. Germline assignment: CDR1 LNHNV and CDR2 YYDKDF (reference sequence). With 0 bases removed from V and 6 bases from J, the gap between germline ends came to 9 bases. The CDR3 nucleotides are TGTGCCACCAGCAGAGATCTACTTCGCGAGCAGTACTTC. Residues: CATSRDLLREQYF.

V and J are TRBV11-1 and TRBJ1-1; TRBD1 matches at 8 bases. The CDR3 sequence is 14 residues long. The germline V gene encodes CDR1 SGHAT and CDR2 FQDESV (reference sequence). Germline trimming cut 5 bases from V and 1 base from J; bases unmatched to any gene: 3. The CDR3 loop reads CASSADRGNTEAFF. The CDR3 nucleotides read TGTGCCAGCAGCGCCGACAGGGGGAACACTGAAGCTTTCTTT.

This chain uses TRBV5-1 with TRBJ2-2; D gene uncertain. Germline V CDR1 and CDR2: SGHRS, YFSETQ. The CDR3 sequence is 13 residues long. V lost 4 bases and J lost 7, with 11 bases in between. The CDR3 DNA reads as TGCGCCAGCAGCCCGACCCCTAACGGGGAGCTGTTTTTT. It codes for CASSPTPNGELFF.

This clone was detected once. The rearrangement joins TRBV30 to TRBJ1-5; D might be TRBD1 (5 bases). Per the germline V gene, CDR1 is GTSNPN and CDR2 is SVGIG (reference sequence). V shed 2 bases and J shed 0 bases, with 17 bases lying between them. CDR3 size: 17 residues. Here the CDR3 reads CAWSPGGPGPSNQPQHF. CDR3 bases: TGTGCCTGGAGTCCTGGGGGTCCGGGTCCTAGCAATCAGCCCCAGCATTTT.

The V call is TRBV4-2, the J call TRBJ1-2, with D possibly TRBD1 on 6 matching bases. V was cut by 2 bases and J by 6 bases, with 7 bases left in between. The CDR3 runs to 12 residues. Germline-derived CDR1 and CDR2 are LGHNA and YNFKEQ. The CDR3 protein is CASSQNRDGYTF. The CDR3 nucleotides are TGTGCCAGCAGCCAAAACAGGGATGGCTACACCTTC.

This sequence joins TRBV6-6 and TRBJ2-2; D is undetermined. The CDR3 loop spans 13 amino acids. Germline V gene data show CDR1 as MNHNY and CDR2 as SVGAGI (reference sequence). Trimming stripped 10 bases from V and 2 bases from J, with 11 bases between. The CDR3 loop is CATLGTNTGELFF. In nucleotides, the CDR3 is TGTGCCACCCTCGGAACTAACACCGGGGAGCTGTTTTTT.

V and J are TRBV9 and TRBJ1-2, with D tentatively TRBD1 (6 bases). V lost 2 bases and J 8 bases, leaving 13 bases between the germline ends. The CDR3 sequence is 13 residues long. Germline CDR1 is SGDLS and CDR2 is YYNGEE. The DNA for the CDR3 is TGTGCCAGCAGCGTGGCAGGGGTCGGAGGCTACACCTTC. Protein: CASSVAGVGGYTF.

J is TRBJ2-4 and V is TRBV4-1; the match to TRBD1 covers 7 bases. CDR1 is MGHRA, CDR2 YSYEKL, per germline. The CDR3 runs 14 residues. The V segment lost 4 bases and the J segment 7 bases; nucleotides outside the gene matches: 7. The CDR3 DNA is TGCGCCAGCAGCCCGGGACAGACCCGGAACATTCAGTACTTC. This gives the protein CASSPGQTRNIQYF.

The chain carries TRBV18 and TRBJ1-5, with D maybe TRBD1 (6 bases). CDR1 is KGHSH and CDR2 is LQKENI in the germline V gene. The CDR3 consists of 14 residues. Trimming left V 3 bases short and J 3 bases short, with 9 bases between. The CDR3 is CASSPAGDNQPQHF. CDR3 bases: TGTGCCAGCTCACCGGCAGGGGACAATCAGCCCCAGCATTTT.

This chain joins TRBV5-4 and TRBJ2-7; either TRBD1 or TRBD2 may fit D (6 bases each). The CDR3 length is 15 residues. Trimming took 0 bases from V and 5 from J, leaving 15 bases between them. CDR1 SGHNT and CDR2 YYREEE come from the germline V gene (reference sequence). The CDR3 here is CASSLEGGLQNEQYF. The CDR3 DNA sequence: TGTGCCAGCAGCTTGGAGGGGGGCCTACAGAACGAGCAGTACTTC. The whole variable domain, filled in from reference TRBV5-4 and TRBJ2-7, reads ETGVTQSPTHLIKTRGQQVTLRCSSQSGHNTVSWYQQALGQGPQFIFQYYREEENGRGNFPPRFSGLQFPNYSSELNVNALELDDSALYLCASSLEGGLQNEQYFGPGTRLTVT.

The V and J genes are TRBV20-1 and TRBJ2-3; D not certain. The CDR3 has 10 amino acids. Trimming cost V 8 bases and J 3 bases, with 6 bases left between them. Germline-derived CDR1 and CDR2 are DFQATT and SNEGSKA (reference sequence). CDR3: CSPQTDTQYF. CDR3 in DNA: TGCAGTCCCCAAACAGATACGCAGTATTTT.